The entry below describes one T cell receptor (beta chain). This CDR3 region has 14 residues. Germline CDR1 SNHLY, CDR2 FYNNEI. Trimming removed 3 bases from V and 1 base from J, with 7 bases in between. Seattle researchers signed up patients amid active infection and tracked them longitudinally. Produced via immunoSEQ multiplex PCR; TCRdb's table is partial and in-frame only. The sample contains about half a million clones, 80% to 90% of which appear only once. The data are from a study of blood T cell repertoires in COVID-19. As for the study in general: COVID-19 samples, acute and convalescent, were from the United States, Italy and Spain. The cDNA or gDNA used as material had been derived from T cells, B-cell-depleted T cells, or PBMCs.

The chain carries TRBV2 and TRBJ1-3, with D perhaps matching TRBD1 (6 bases). Sequences were obtained from peripheral blood. This sequence was found in a man between 18 and 35 years old with COVID-19, enrolled during active disease. DNA for the CDR3: TGTGCCAGCAGTGATCAGGGGTCTGGAAACACCATATATTTT. Amino acid sequence: CASSDQGSGNTIYF.